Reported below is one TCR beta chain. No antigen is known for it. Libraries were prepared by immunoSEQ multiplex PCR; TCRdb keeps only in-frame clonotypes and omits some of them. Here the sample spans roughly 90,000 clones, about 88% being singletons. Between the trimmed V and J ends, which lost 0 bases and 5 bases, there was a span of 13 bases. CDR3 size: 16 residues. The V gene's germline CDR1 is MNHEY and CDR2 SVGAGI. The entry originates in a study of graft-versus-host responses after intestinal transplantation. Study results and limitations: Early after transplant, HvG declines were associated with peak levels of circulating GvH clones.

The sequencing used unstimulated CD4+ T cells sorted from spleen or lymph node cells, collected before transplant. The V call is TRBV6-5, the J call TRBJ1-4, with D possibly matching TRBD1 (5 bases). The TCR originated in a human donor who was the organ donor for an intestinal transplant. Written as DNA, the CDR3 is TGTGCCAGCAGTTACTCCCCCCACAGGCGGAATGAAAAACTGTTTTTT. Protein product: CASSYSPHRRNEKLFF.